The entry below describes one TCR beta chain. This clonotype has only a few counts. Its antigen is unknown. The sample holds no much larger clone one base away, and base qualities are not on file. These data are taken from a study of identical twins listed by TCRdb under 2016. Regarding the complete study: To test whether fetal clonotypes persist, the study used deep sequencing on TCR alpha and beta repertoires from monozygotic twins, unrelated adults of various ages, and cord blood. Replicate twin experiments were performed at different times using different library preparation protocols to rule out contamination. The study at large found these results: Because the same donors could not be followed over many years, conclusions were based on cross-sectional statistical analysis. Out-of-frame TCR alpha sharing in monozygotic twins was systematically underestimated by recombination models, whereas sharing between unrelated individuals was in agreement with the recombination models. Abundant cord blood beta clonotypes had fewer insertions, young adult naive repertoires showed a similar but weaker trend, and memory repertoires showed no such trend. Zero-insertion analyses could be partly confounded by invariant T cells such as MAIT and iNKT, though diverse VJ usage argued against such confounding for most clonotypes. The excess sharing between twins in beta out-of-frame sequences was weaker because fewer shared sequences reduced the signal-to-noise ratio. Compared with coincidental sharing between unrelated individuals, out-of-frame TCR alpha sequences shared between twins had an excess of sequences with low generation probability.

Taken from cysteine to phenylalanine, the CDR3 has 15 residues. The entry retains the CDR3 DNA only, 45 bases that are in frame from base 1. The junction shows trimming of 3 bases on V and 0 bases on J, plus 10 bases between the germline ends. The germline V gene yields SGDLS for CDR1 and YYNGEE for CDR2. Every donor in the study was a healthy Caucasian. The twin cohort comprised three pairs of female monozygotic twins, all aged roughly 18 to 29 years. Positive isolation kits from Invitrogen were used to isolate the CD4+ and CD8+ T cell populations. The library was made by 5' RACE. TCRdb records Illumina HiSeq 2000 as the sequencer. A universal primer binding site was introduced by template switching, and a unique molecular identifier was present in the final cDNA, enabling accurate counting of TCR cDNA molecules. First-strand cDNA for TCR alpha and beta chains was synthesized from specific primers in the conserved constant-segment region. To control for contamination, every cDNA library carried two barcodes: a SMART-Mk sample barcode plus Illumina barcodes. Two successive PCR steps introduced TruSeq adapter sequences along with Illumina sample barcodes. The Illumina HiSeq platform was used with custom primers to sequence TCR alpha and beta cDNA libraries. Under the source paper's analysis protocol: MiGEC was used to process raw reads and extract unique molecular identifiers, and MiXCR was used to find CDR3 positions. Recombination models were inferred per individual with the repgenHMM and IGoR tools using an EM algorithm. The analysis of shared clonotypes was done with the tcR package in R, with sharing normalized by the product of cloneset sizes. Out-of-frame nonproductive sequences were analyzed to study raw recombination free of thymic and clonal selection effects. The public sequencing data were trimmed at Q25 with fastp and processed into clonotypes with MiXCR by TCRdb, which kept only in-frame beta chains. Entries are consolidated by CDR3 protein sequence, retaining the most common genes and DNA. TCRdb's processing, not the authors', yielded these V and J calls. Counted in this sample were about 250,000 distinct CDR3 sequences; around 8% of them appeared once. Of the sample, less than 4% is held by the ten largest clones.

The same sample was also studied in work on yellow fever vaccine responses in identical twins. As that second study puts it: According to the authors, the vaccine-induced T cell response in identical twins seemed to be partly convergent and partly specific to each individual. In the study, vaccine-responding T cell clones were precisely tracked in identical twins.

The sample was CD8+ T cells sorted from blood. The TCR originated in a woman between 18 and 30 years old in good health. The chain is assembled from TRBV9 and TRBJ1-3; the D gene lacks a confident call. The DNA sequence follows: TGTGCCAGCAGCGCGGGATCTACCTCTGGAAACACCATATATTTT. Its coded protein is CASSAGSTSGNTIYF.